These T cell receptor beta chains were read from a single sample in a study of T cell repertoires in cytomegalovirus infection. In TCRdb, the reads were re-called with MiXCR into one record per CDR3 protein. Among 250,000 to 300,000 distinct CDR3 sequences listed, over 15% were seen once. Input material: CD8+ T cells from PBMCs. These TCRs come from a human donor in good health (CMV status not recorded). Some clones in this sample may be carry-over from other donors' samples. CDR3s include the opening cysteine and the closing phenylalanine or tryptophan. Each record gives: clone size, D gene, V gene, J gene, CDR3 protein, CDR3 DNA. The D gene is left open where the match is weak. Clone size is stated in some rows and not others, as once, few, many or a class when expanded.

abundance: .
d_gene: .
v_gene: TRBV10-3
j_gene: TRBJ2-7
CDR3aa: CAIRDSNLSYEQYF
CDR3nt: TGTGCCATCAGGGACAGCAACCTCTCCTACGAGCAGTACTTC

abundance: few
d_gene: .
v_gene: TRBV9
j_gene: TRBJ2-1
CDR3aa: CASSGRGNEQFF
CDR3nt: TGTGCCAGCAGCGGGAGGGGGAATGAGCAGTTCTTC

abundance: .
d_gene: .
v_gene: TRBV6-6
j_gene: TRBJ1-5
CDR3aa: CASSFDFNQPQHF
CDR3nt: TGTGCCAGCAGTTTCGACTTCAATCAGCCCCAGCATTTT

abundance: .
d_gene: .
v_gene: TRBV11-2
j_gene: TRBJ1-4
CDR3aa: CASSLIPGGPGEKLFF
CDR3nt: TGTGCCAGCAGCTTAATTCCGGGGGGCCCGGGAGAAAAACTGTTTTTT

abundance: many
d_gene: TRBD1
v_gene: TRBV4-1
j_gene: TRBJ2-7
CDR3aa: CASSQGDSSYEQYF
CDR3nt: TGCGCCAGCAGCCAAGGGGACAGCTCCTACGAGCAGTACTTC

abundance: few
d_gene: .
v_gene: TRBV19
j_gene: TRBJ1-5
CDR3aa: CASSMVGGPDSNQPQHF
CDR3nt: TGTGCCAGTAGTATGGTGGGGGGCCCGGATAGCAATCAGCCCCAGCATTTT

abundance: many
d_gene: TRBD2
v_gene: TRBV7-6
j_gene: TRBJ2-1
CDR3aa: CASSLALPGLAGEWSSYNEQFF
CDR3nt: TGTGCCAGCAGCTTAGCACTACCGGGACTAGCGGGGGAGTGGAGCTCCTACAATGAGCAGTTCTTC

abundance: few
d_gene: .
v_gene: TRBV5-4
j_gene: TRBJ1-6
CDR3aa: CASSPDWPSDSPLHF
CDR3nt: TGTGCCAGCAGCCCGGACTGGCCGTCGGATTCACCCCTCCACTTT

abundance: .
d_gene: .
v_gene: TRBV7-1
j_gene: TRBJ1-1
CDR3aa: CASAPPANTEAFF
CDR3nt: TGTGCCAGCGCCCCCCCGGCGAACACTGAAGCTTTCTTT

abundance: once
d_gene: .
v_gene: TRBV2
j_gene: TRBJ1-5
CDR3aa: CASSGWGDDQPQHF
CDR3nt: TGTGCCAGCAGTGGGTGGGGTGATGATCAGCCCCAGCATTTT

abundance: few
d_gene: .
v_gene: TRBV2
j_gene: TRBJ1-2
CDR3aa: CASRTGTDHNYGYTF
CDR3nt: TGTGCCAGCAGAACCGGGACGGACCATAACTATGGCTACACCTTC

abundance: many
d_gene: .
v_gene: TRBV7-2
j_gene: TRBJ1-1
CDR3aa: CASTLRENTEAFF
CDR3nt: TGTGCCAGCACCTTAAGGGAGAACACTGAAGCTTTCTTT

abundance: few
d_gene: TRBD1
v_gene: TRBV2
j_gene: TRBJ1-4
CDR3aa: CASSSQGGNEKLFF
CDR3nt: TGTGCCAGCAGTTCACAGGGGGGGAATGAAAAACTGTTTTTT

abundance: few
d_gene: .
v_gene: TRBV28
j_gene: TRBJ2-2
CDR3aa: CASSLGVVGAGELFF
CDR3nt: TGTGCCAGCAGTTTAGGAGTTGTGGGGGCCGGGGAGCTGTTTTTT

abundance: many
d_gene: .
v_gene: TRBV7-9
j_gene: TRBJ2-7
CDR3aa: CASTPGRVGAYEQYF
CDR3nt: TGTGCCAGCACCCCGGGCAGGGTCGGCGCCTACGAGCAGTACTTC

abundance: .
d_gene: .
v_gene: TRBV27
j_gene: TRBJ2-7
CDR3aa: CASSLRRDSYYEQYF
CDR3nt: TGTGCCAGCAGTTTACGCAGGGACTCTTACTACGAGCAGTACTTC